This T cell receptor (beta chain) was captured in a study of early T cells in non-severe SARS-CoV-2 infection (dated by TCRdb to about 2021). About the study as a whole: Because TCR sequencing was done on bulk RNA from unsorted whole blood, the alpha and beta chains could not be paired.

A case-control design nested within a healthcare worker cohort in London, UK, was used, with weekly nasopharyngeal swab PCR tests and blood sampling performed. Healthcare workers were recruited during the week of the UK lockdown, between 23 and 31 March 2020, and followed weekly for up to roughly 15 weeks. About this clonotype itself: Its antigen remains undetermined. Base qualities are missing; no much larger clone stands one base away.

Libraries were prepared through 5' RACE. Instrument used: NextSeq 500. Unique molecular identifiers were attached to individual cDNA molecules in the TCR library protocol so that sequencing error and PCR bias could be corrected. Sequencing covered both TCR alpha and beta chains, and within each sample the abundances of alpha and beta sequences were tightly co-correlated. Processing in the source paper ran as follows. V gene, J gene and CDR3 annotation of TCR sequences was performed with Decombinator V4. Expanded TCRs were defined as changing significantly between any two time points under a Poisson model with p below 0.0001. TCR abundances were normalised to the total number of TCRs sequenced in each sample and reported as counts per million. MAIT TCRs were defined by TRAV1-2 paired with TRAJ12, TRAJ20 or TRAJ33, and iNKT TCRs by TRAV10 paired with TRAJ18. VDJdb, accessed 1 November 2021, was searched for CMV, EBV and SARS-CoV-2 annotated TCRs, with TCRs annotated for multiple antigens excluded. Using fastp at Q25 and MiXCR, TCRdb reprocessed the public reads and kept productive beta chains. Every CDR3 protein is listed once, alongside the most common genes and DNA of its rows. The V and J calls and clone size come from TCRdb's table, not from the authors' own analysis. Here the sample has tens of thousands of distinct CDR3 sequences; about an eighth occur a single time. Jointly, the top ten make up 3.4% of the sample.

Study-level results and caveats: VDJdb matching was skewed toward anti-spike CD8 responses and likely underestimated virus-specific expansions by missing private and CD4 specificities.

V loses 5 bases at its end and J loses 6 bases; junction bases beyond the gene matches: 6. The germline V gene encodes CDR1 ENHRY and CDR2 SYGVKD. The CDR3 runs 14 amino acids, cysteine and phenylalanine included. Solely the CDR3 DNA is kept, with 42 bases framed from the first base. Material for sequencing was whole blood. This TCR came from an adult who was a healthcare worker with PCR-confirmed SARS-CoV-2 infection or an uninfected control (not recorded which). The V gene is TRBV10-3 and the J gene is TRBJ2-3; TRBD2 lines up with 9 middle nucleotides. CDR3 reads: CAISIAGVGDTQYF. The DNA reads as follows: TGTGCCATCAGTATAGCGGGAGTGGGGGATACGCAGTATTTT.